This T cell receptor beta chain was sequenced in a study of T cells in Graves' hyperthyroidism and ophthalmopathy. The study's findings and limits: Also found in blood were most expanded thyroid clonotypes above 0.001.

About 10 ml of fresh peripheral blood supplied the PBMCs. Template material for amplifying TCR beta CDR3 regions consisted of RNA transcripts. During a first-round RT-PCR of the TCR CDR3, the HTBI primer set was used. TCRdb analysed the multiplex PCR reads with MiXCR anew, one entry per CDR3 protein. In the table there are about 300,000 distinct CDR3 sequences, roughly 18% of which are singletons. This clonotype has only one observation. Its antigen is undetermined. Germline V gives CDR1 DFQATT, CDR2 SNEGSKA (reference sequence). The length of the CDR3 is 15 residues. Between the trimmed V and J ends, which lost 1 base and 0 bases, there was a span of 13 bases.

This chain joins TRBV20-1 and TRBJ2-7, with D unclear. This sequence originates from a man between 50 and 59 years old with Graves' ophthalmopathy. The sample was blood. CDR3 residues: CSARVPAASSYEQYF. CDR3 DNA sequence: TGCAGTGCTAGAGTTCCGGCGGCGAGCTCCTACGAGCAGTACTTC.